Detailed here is one T cell receptor (beta chain). No antigen is known for it. The input lacks base qualities; no much larger clone sits a single base away. Each donor gave one peripheral blood draw, approximately 120 mL on average, collected into heparinised tubes. A BD FACSAria II was used to sort naive, central memory, regulatory and stem cell-like memory CD4+ T cells with a panel that included CD45RO, CCR7, CD25, CD127, CD95 and CD27. All sorted populations exceeded 98% purity. Right away, PBMCs were isolated by Lymphoprep density gradient centrifugation and were stained directly, with no culture step. Samples were stained and sorted in pairs, with one healthy donor and one patient per experiment, so that batch effects were minimized. The High Capacity cDNA Reverse Transcription Kit was used to reverse transcribe all of the isolated RNA, meaning that expressed TCRB transcripts were what got sequenced. Deep immunoSEQ sequencing was applied to naive, central memory and regulatory T cell samples, giving an average of around 3.4 million total reads per sample. After sorted cells were lysed in RLT buffer, RNA was extracted with DNase-treated RNeasy Micro or Mini kits, with the choice depending on cell number. Each cell subset was processed separately to prevent cross-contamination, with patient and healthy donor samples processed together. The immunoSEQ multiplex PCR was used to amplify TCRB sequences from cDNA, generating 87-bp fragments that spanned the CDR3 region. The amplicons were sequenced using the Illumina HiSeq platform. Processing in the source paper ran as follows. PCR bias was corrected computationally using synthetic template baselines, and reads within Hamming distance 2 were collapsed, with unmergeable singletons discarded. By aligning reads against IMGT, V, D and J genes, CDR3 length, and insertions or deletions at six rearrangement sites were assigned. Within each subset, clonotype counts were normalized to sorted cell number, and only after that were true diversity and Gini coefficients computed with the tcR R package. The overlap coefficient, calculated on TCRB nucleotide sequences, was used to quantify repertoire sharing. Out-of-frame TCRB sequences from naive cells were analyzed as a proxy for the pre-selection repertoire. TCRdb mirrors the immuneACCESS table, restricted to in-frame sequences. Some clones are absent from its copies; in checked studies, under half trace to an unresolved V gene, and the reason for the others is unknown. V and J calls and clone size are as listed in that table; D and trimming were resolved from the DNA. The sample yields around 240,000 clones; around 16% were counted once. The ten largest clones add up to approximately 0.081% of the sample.

This record belongs to a study of beta chain features in type 1 diabetes (dated 2018 in TCRdb). As for the study more broadly: No differences in mean age, gender distribution, total cell number or subset yield were found between patients and healthy donors. A total of 90 million to 120 million sorted cells were examined across all samples, and a strong correlation was observed between cell number per subset and RNA yield. In the study, TCRB repertoires of sorted circulating CD4+ T cell subsets from recently diagnosed type 1 diabetes patients were compared with those of matched healthy donors. Regulatory and stem cell-like memory subsets were obtained from only 8 patients and roughly eight healthy donors, while naive and central memory subsets were obtained from all 30 or so donors. What the authors observed across the whole study: In all four CD4+ subsets, TCRB CDR3 length was moderately but significantly shorter in type 1 diabetes patients. Because the HLA sub-analyses included only small numbers of individuals, any influence of HLA type on TCRB rearrangement was left unresolved. Patients with type 1 diabetes made fewer insertions and deleted more nucleotides at VDJ recombination sites, implying thymic rearrangement abnormalities. Shorter templates might be favored by PCR, yet because patient and control samples were amplified and corrected together, any such skew would affect both groups equally. Because cDNA was sequenced instead of genomic DNA, highly expressing activated cells could be over-represented, though the groups showed no difference in activation or CD3 levels. The naive, central memory and regulatory TCRB repertoires appeared to resemble one another more closely among patients than among healthy donors.

Here V drops 6 bases and J drops 3 bases, and the junction holds 15 bases not matched to any gene. The CDR3 starts with the cysteine, ends with the phenylalanine, and has 17 residues. Here the CDR3 DNA is all that survives: 51 bases in frame from base 1. CDR1 and CDR2, per the germline V gene, are SNHLY and FYNNEI. Sequencing used naive CD4+ T cells from blood. According to the study, the label for this sample's cell subset or site signals: true naive CD4+ T cells. The sequence was obtained from a man younger than 45 with type 1 diabetes. The chain employs TRBV2 and TRBJ2-3, and 7 junction bases match TRBD1. The CDR3 region has the sequence CASSQRGQETGTDTQYF. DNA sequence: TGTGCCAGCAGCCAAAGAGGACAGGAAACGGGGACAGATACGCAGTATTTT. The variable domain in full, with residues beyond the CDR3 obtained from the reference TRBV2 and TRBJ2-3 genes, is EPEVTQTPSHQVTQMGQEVILRCVPISNHLYFYWYRQILGQKVEFLVSFYNNEISEKSEIFDDQFSVERPDGSNFTLKIRSTKLEDSAMYFCASSQRGQETGTDTQYFGPGTRLTVL.